These 14 T cell receptor beta chains came from one sample sequenced in a study of technical replicates of blood from several donors. TCRdb's copy holds only in-frame clones and misses some; the assay was immunoSEQ multiplex PCR. The data show about 69,000 clones, approximately 88% seen once. Sequenced: PBMCs. The source is a human donor in good health. Some clones in this sample may be carry-over from other donors' samples.

V usage is TRBV4-2 and J usage is TRBJ2-6; D not resolved. Between the trimmed V and J ends, which lost 2 bases and 4 bases, there was a span of 9 bases. The CDR3 loop spans 15 amino acids. Germline V CDR1 and CDR2: LGHNA, YNFKEQ. The CDR3 bases are TGTGCCAGCAGCCAACTTCTAGGAGGGGCCAACGTCCTGACTTTC. As protein: CASSQLLGGANVLTF.

This sequence joins TRBV11-2 and TRBJ2-5; 7 nucleotides align to TRBD2. The CDR3 has 18 residues. Trimming cost V 1 base and J 2 bases; bases outside gene matches: 13. The germline V gene encodes CDR1 SGHAT and CDR2 FQNNGV. The CDR3 loop is CASSLGREQSWKQETQYF. The DNA for the CDR3 is TGTGCCAGCAGCTTAGGGCGGGAGCAATCGTGGAAACAAGAGACCCAGTACTTC.

The chain has TRBV2 and TRBJ2-5, with D perhaps matching TRBD1 (8 bases). The CDR3 contains 13 residues. The germline V and J ends were trimmed by 6 bases and 3 bases, with 11 bases remaining between them. Per the germline V gene, CDR1 is SNHLY and CDR2 is FYNNEI. CDR3 nucleotide sequence: TGTGCCAGCAGCACAGGGGGGGAAGAGACCCAGTACTTC. Amino acid sequence: CASSTGGEETQYF.

The rearrangement links TRBV5-4 to TRBJ1-6; 8 nucleotides match TRBD1. Germline V gene sequence: CDR1 SGHNT, CDR2 YYREEE (reference sequence). V was clipped by 1 base and J by 5 bases; unmatched bases: 5. The CDR3 runs to 16 residues. The CDR3 sequence: CASSLRQGFDNSPLHF. CDR3 coding DNA: TGTGCCAGCAGCTTGAGACAGGGGTTCGATAATTCACCCCTCCACTTT.

The chain carries TRBV6-4 and TRBJ2-1; 10 positions agree with TRBD1. After removal of 3 bases from V and 5 bases from J, the junction contained 4 bases not matched to a gene. Germline V gives CDR1 MRHNA, CDR2 SNTAGT. CDR3 length: 15 amino acids. CDR3: CASSEGTGAHNEQFF. The CDR3 DNA reads as TGTGCCAGCAGTGAAGGGACAGGGGCCCACAATGAGCAGTTCTTC.

The chain recombines TRBV7-2 with TRBJ1-3; D uncertain. The CDR3 totals 13 residues. The ends were cut back, 10 bases at V and 4 bases at J, with 14 bases in the middle. CDR1 and CDR2 from the germline V gene are SGHTA and FQGNSA. CDR3 in amino acids: CATGTSLGNTIYF. DNA for the CDR3: TGTGCCACAGGAACATCACTCGGAAACACCATATATTTT.

V usage is TRBV12-5 and J usage is TRBJ2-1; 9 bases map to TRBD2. Germline V gives CDR1 LGHNT, CDR2 FRNRAP. V shed 1 base and J 7 bases; nucleotides not matched to a gene: 8. The CDR3 is 16 amino acids. The CDR3 DNA sequence: TGTGCTAGTGGTTTGGGCGTGGCGGGGGGGCGAAATGAGCAGTTCTTC. Translating it yields CASGLGVAGGRNEQFF. The variable domain in full, completed from reference TRBV12-5 and TRBJ2-1, reads DARVTQTPRHKVTEMGQEVTMRCQPILGHNTVFWYRQTMMQGLELLAYFRNRAPLDDSGMPKDRFSAEMPDATLATLKIQPSEPRDSAVYFCASGLGVAGGRNEQFFGPGTRLTVL.

This chain links TRBV30 with TRBJ2-1, with 13 bases identical to TRBD2. The CDR3 consists of 15 residues. Per the germline V gene, CDR1 is GTSNPN and CDR2 is SVGIG (reference sequence). V was clipped by 3 bases and J by 9 bases; unmatched bases: 8. CDR3 sequence reads: CAWSPGTSGKGEQFF. CDR3 DNA sequence: TGTGCCTGGAGCCCTGGGACTAGCGGGAAAGGTGAGCAGTTCTTC.

This sequence joins TRBV6-5 and TRBJ1-6; no firm D call. The germline V gene has CDR1 MNHEY and CDR2 SVGAGI. There are 15 residues in the CDR3. V was pared by 5 bases and J by 5 bases, with 13 bases between. CDR3 protein: CASSHGGNHNSPLHF. Written as DNA, the CDR3 is TGTGCCAGCAGTCACGGCGGGAATCATAATTCACCCCTCCACTTT.

The chain uses TRBV30 and TRBJ1-1; 11 nucleotides match TRBD1. V dropped 1 base and J dropped 4; count of bases not matched to a gene: 8. The length of the CDR3 is 16 residues. CDR1 and CDR2 from the germline V gene are GTSNPN and SVGIG (reference sequence). CDR3 nucleotides: TGTGCCTGGAGTGCCCGGGACAGGGGGGGTGGCACTGAAGCTTTCTTT. Translated, it gives CAWSARDRGGGTEAFF.

J is TRBJ2-1 and V is TRBV5-8; D ambiguous. Between the trimmed V and J ends, which lost 0 bases and 9 bases, there was a span of 13 bases. The CDR3 totals 14 residues. The V gene's germline CDR1 is SGHTS and CDR2 YDEGEE. The CDR3 protein is CASSLGLPAGEQFF. The CDR3, as DNA: TGTGCCAGCAGCTTGGGACTCCCCGCCGGTGAGCAGTTCTTC. The variable domain in full, with the rest retrieved from reference TRBV5-8 and TRBJ2-1, is EAGVTQSPTHLIKTRGQQATLRCSPISGHTSVYWYQQALGLGLQFLLWYDEGEERNRGNFPPRFSGRQFPNYSSELNVNALELEDSALYLCASSLGLPAGEQFFGPGTRLTVL.

In this sample, this clone turned up once. V and J are TRBV7-2 and TRBJ2-2, with 14 bases fitting TRBD2. V gave up 1 base and J gave up 7 bases; unmatched junction bases: 8. Germline V gene lookup returns CDR1 SGHTA and CDR2 FQGNSA. The CDR3 consists of 18 residues. CDR3 in DNA: TGTGCCAGCAGCTTAGGGACTAGCGGGAGGAGGCTCGGCGGGGAGCTGTTTTTT. It specifies CASSLGTSGRRLGGELFF.

The V call is TRBV2, the J call TRBJ2-7; D is uncertain. The CDR3 runs 13 residues. Germline V CDR1 and CDR2: SNHLY, FYNNEI. The V gene lost 2 bases and the J gene lost 3 bases, with 8 bases spanning the gap. The CDR3 loop reads CASSEIGLYEQYF. For the CDR3, the DNA is TGTGCCAGCAGTGAAATTGGGCTCTACGAGCAGTACTTC.

This sequence joins TRBV5-1 and TRBJ2-5, with D unclear. The germline gives CDR1 SGHRS, CDR2 YFSETQ. V dropped 6 bases and J dropped 2 bases, with 14 bases sitting between them. The CDR3 has 14 residues. CDR3 sequence reads: CASKRDGWQETQYF. The CDR3 DNA sequence: TGCGCCAGCAAACGAGACGGGTGGCAAGAGACCCAGTACTTC.